This T cell receptor (beta chain) was sequenced during a study of cytomegalovirus exposure and HLA in healthy donors (dated by TCRdb to about 2017). A note on the overall study: An earlier analysis of roughly 500 of the donors reported about 250 Gb of sequence data and 120 million or so unique TCR beta sequences from about 200 million T cells. An early release that covered about 600 HLA-typed donors contained 300 to 350 gigabases of sequencing data and tens of millions of unique TCR sequences. Of the roughly 400 genotyped donors, roughly 80% fell in the genetic ancestry cluster associated with self-reported Caucasian donors. The study aimed to test whether signatures of past pathogen exposure could be identified by cataloging public T cell receptors. The T cell repertoires of 666 subjects were profiled by immunosequencing and related to cytomegalovirus serostatus. In addition to the first cohort of approximately 670 subjects, a separate validation cohort of around 110 different subjects was used. To predict cytomegalovirus infection status, the study combined high-throughput TCR immunosequencing, statistical association of individual TCRs with disease status, and machine learning. To study patterns of TCR occurrence, a later analysis re-analyzed previously published TCR beta repertoires from 550 to 800 donors and added high-resolution HLA genotyping. In the later analysis, no new phenotypic data were used to find candidate immune exposures; instead, reliance was placed on TCR beta sequences and their occurrence across donors. An earlier analysis of approximately 580 of the donors used high-throughput TCR beta sequencing to judge whether each TCR beta V gene segment behaved as functional or pseudogenic. Donor age, sex, ethnicity and CMV serostatus were compiled together with the repertoire data. Genome-wide SNP genotypes for about three fifths of the roughly 670 donors were used in a later genetic analysis, which treated that subset as a discovery cohort. All discovery cohort repertoires had been generated on a single sequencing platform. HLA typing covered class I and class II loci at four-digit resolution. The number of typed donors differed by locus: about 620-630 for A, B, C, DRB1 and DQB1; approximately 540 for DQA1; approximately 600 for DPA1; and 450 to 480 for DPB1. Because of strong linkage in the cohort, roughly five DR-DQ haplotypes were treated as single units for association and clustering. Across about 380 genotyped donors of the cohort, an average of about 250,000 unique TCR beta nucleotide sequences per donor were sequenced, and roughly a sixth of those sequences were non-productive.

Paper-wide results and their limitations: A group of highly shared sequence variants was considered likely to be a technical artifact of the sequencing pipeline. According to a later analysis, parvovirus B19, influenza, CMV and Epstein-Barr virus appeared linked to several top co-occurrence clusters. A few of the identified cytomegalovirus-associated TCR beta chains were confirmed in vitro to be specific for cytomegalovirus antigens. A later analysis found that TCR association rates varied across HLA loci, with DRB1 alleles showing the most associated TCRs and HLA-C alleles the fewest. In the study, around 160 TCR beta chains were listed as associated with cytomegalovirus. Specific HLA alleles were associated with 16,951 TCR beta sequences at a false discovery rate of 0.05 in a later analysis. A later genetic analysis associated a missense DCLRE1C variant with V-gene and J-gene trimming of TCR beta chains, and an independent cohort replicated the association. Most TCR sequences were seen in very few donors, while some public TCRs were found in many individuals. Cytomegalovirus status was reported to be diagnosed by the classifier with high specificity and sensitivity in both the original and validation cohorts. Linkage disequilibrium might explain the correlated functional status among segregating V segments, but an unknown experimental factor could not be ruled out. According to a later analysis, most CMV-associated TCR beta chains appeared to be HLA-restricted, and the HLA associations seemed to be driven largely by CMV exposure. For the cohort, immune exposure information was limited to CMV serostatus. Sequencing depth was assumed to be roughly uniform across donors in the presence/absence analyses, though that assumption may not hold. In a later genetic analysis, fewer N-insertions in productive TCRs were reported among donors in an Asian-associated ancestry cluster than the approximately 710-donor mean. Because HLA typing was missing for some donors at each locus, association tests included only the typed subset. In a later analysis, HLA-associated TCR beta chains were found to be more clonally expanded and to have lower generation probabilities than equally common non-associated chains. Strong co-occurrence of HLA alleles, especially DR and DQ, made assigning TCR associations to individual alleles difficult. The 87-base-pair reads could not distinguish some IMGT-functional V segments, including TRBV6-2 and TRBV6-3, so those segments were excluded. It was suggested by the authors that the approach could potentially be generalized to other disease states and immunological phenotypes. Fewer than 20 rarely observed V segments, including chromosome 9 orphons, were excluded from the earlier analysis of several hundred of the donors because counts were too low. A further reported finding was that TCR beta sequences accurately predicted the HLA-A and HLA-B alleles for most subjects in the first cohort. In an earlier analysis of several hundred of the donors, most TCR beta V segments were observed in productive rearrangements about 87% or about 30% of the time, broadly matching IMGT annotations. The cohort was sequenced for TCR beta chains only, and without alpha or paired-chain data the features that could be detected were limited.

On this clone itself: Its binding antigen is unknown. The input lacks base qualities; no much larger clone sits a single base away.

The library relied on the immunoSEQ multiplex PCR assay. For the multiplex PCR, a mixture combining 60 forward primers for TCR Vbeta segments and 13 reverse primers for TCR Jbeta segments was used. Amplification of the CDR3 region of rearranged TCR beta genes was performed with a multiplex PCR assay on genomic DNA. The Illumina HiSeq System was used to sequence the amplified TCR beta libraries as 87-base-pair reads. The study's processing was this. A later analysis counted about 82 million unique TCR beta chains across the 666 repertoires, and some 11 million of these chains were shared by at least two donors. Raw reads were error-corrected and collapsed into unique sequences with a nearest-neighbor algorithm that merged closely related sequences to remove PCR and sequencing errors. V, D and J gene segments were assigned by aligning CDR3 sequences to IMGT reference sequences. Each retained sequence needed at least a six-nucleotide match to both a V gene segment and a J gene segment. Rearrangements were classified as productive when the CDR3 lacked stop codons and remained in frame with V and J, and all other rearrangements were classified as non-productive. CDR3 was defined by IMGT convention, running from the second conserved V-encoded cysteine to the conserved J-encoded phenylalanine. The earlier analysis of 500 to 750 of the donors excluded any sequence lacking an unambiguous match to a single V gene segment. An earlier analysis of around 600 of the donors classified V segments as functional when productive rearrangements were above 56.7% and as segregating when the standard deviation between donors was above 5%. To diagnose cytomegalovirus status from the catalog of TCR beta chain sequences, a statistical classification framework was built. A later analysis assigned V and J genes by comparing TCR nucleotide sequences with IMGT/GENE-DB human TR gene sequences. In a later analysis, CDR3 sequences and most-parsimonious VDJ recombination scenarios were assigned using the TCRdist pipeline. A later analysis defined each TCR beta chain by its CDR3 amino acid sequence plus V-gene family, and excluded reads lacking a unique V-gene family. In a later analysis, approximately 590 highly shared, low-generation-probability nucleotide sequences were removed to address suspected cross-contamination and a sequencing artifact. A later analysis calculated a clonal expansion index for each public chain from normalized within-repertoire ranks of inferred template counts. In a later analysis, generation probabilities were computed using a VDJ recombination model fitted to out-of-frame rearrangements, and the results were checked against IGoR. In a later analysis, hypergeometric tests were used to score TCR-TCR, TCR-HLA and TCR-CMV co-occurrence, with a repertoire-size bias correction applied to TCR pairs. False discovery rates were estimated in a later analysis by permuting HLA or CMV assignments 20 times. In a later analysis, co-occurring TCRs were grouped using DBSCAN, and TCRdist sequence similarity was added for clustering within HLA-allele-positive subsets. Repertoires with fewer than 30,000 or more than 120,000 public chains, plus five repertoires with anomalous nucleotide sharing, were excluded from co-occurrence clustering. Held by TCRdb, this immuneACCESS table contains in-frame sequences only and omits some clones. Under half of the omission traces to an unresolved V gene where checked; the cause of the rest is unknown. V and J calls and clone size are given by that table; D and trimming were obtained from the DNA. This sample lists more than 90,000 clones; approximately 85% were detected once. About 3.6% of the sample goes to the ten largest clones.

CDR1 is given as MNHEY and CDR2 as SMNVEV, both from the germline V gene (reference sequence). V drops 5 bases and J drops 7 bases, leaving 19 bases in between. The CDR3 holds 15 amino acids from the cysteine to the phenylalanine. Of all the DNA, just the CDR3 is kept, 45 bases in frame from base 1. The cohort consisted of hundreds of healthy bone marrow donors. Cohort members were all nominally healthy when sampled, although unrecorded immune exposures were likely present. The donor tested CMV seronegative, placing the donor among the 300 to 400 seronegative members of the cohort. A peripheral blood sample was collected from each donor, and TCR beta sequencing was performed on peripheral blood mononuclear cells. Genomic DNA extraction from the blood cell samples was performed with the Qiagen DNeasy Blood Extraction Kit.

Recombination linked TRBV27 to TRBJ2-3, with TRBD1 perhaps the D gene, on 5 matching bases. The sample consisted of PBMCs. The receptor was derived from a man younger than 45 in good health and CMV-seronegative. The DNA reads TGTGCCAGCAGTCCCGAGAGATCCCCAGGGAATACGCAGTATTTT. This gives the protein CASSPERSPGNTQYF.